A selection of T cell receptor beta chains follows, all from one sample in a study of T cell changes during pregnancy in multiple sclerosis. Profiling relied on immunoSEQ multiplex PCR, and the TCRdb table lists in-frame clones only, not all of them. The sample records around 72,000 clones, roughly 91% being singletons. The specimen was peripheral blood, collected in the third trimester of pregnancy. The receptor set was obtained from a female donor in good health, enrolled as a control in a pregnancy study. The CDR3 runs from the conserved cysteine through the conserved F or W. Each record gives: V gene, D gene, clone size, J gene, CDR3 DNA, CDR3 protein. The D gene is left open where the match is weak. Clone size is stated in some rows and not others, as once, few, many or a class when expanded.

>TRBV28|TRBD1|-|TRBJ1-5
TGTGCCAGCAGTCCGCCCTCATACGGACAGGGTAGAGGGCACGATCAGCCCCAGCATTTT
CASSPPSYGQGRGHDQPQHF
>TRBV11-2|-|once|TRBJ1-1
TGTGCCAGCAGCTTAGGAACCGGACTCCGAGGCACTGAAGCTTTCTTT
CASSLGTGLRGTEAFF
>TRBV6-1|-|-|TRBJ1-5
TGTGCCAGCAGTGAAGGAAGAGTGGAGCCCCAGCATTTT
CASSEGRVEPQHF
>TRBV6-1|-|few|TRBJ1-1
TGTGCCAGCAGCCTAAGGGAGCCCCGTGGAACTGAAGCTTTCTTT
CASSLREPRGTEAFF
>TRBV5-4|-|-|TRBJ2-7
TGTGCCAGCAGCTTGGGCGGCCGCTACGAGCAGTACTTC
CASSLGGRYEQYF
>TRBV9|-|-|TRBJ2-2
TGTGCCAGCAGCCCAGCCCTAGTCCCGAACACCGGGGAGCTGTTTTTT
CASSPALVPNTGELFF
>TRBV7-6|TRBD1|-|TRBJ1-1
TGTGCCAGCAGCTTTCGGACAGGGCTTGGCACTGAAGCTTTCTTT
CASSFRTGLGTEAFF
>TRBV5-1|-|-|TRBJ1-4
TGCGCCAGCAGCTTAACCGGGGAAAAACTGTTTTTT
CASSLTGEKLFF
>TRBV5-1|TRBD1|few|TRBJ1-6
TGCGCCAGCAGCTTGCCAGGGGGGAATTCACCCCTCCACTTT
CASSLPGGNSPLHF
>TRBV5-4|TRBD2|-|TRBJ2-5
TGTGCCAGCAGCTTGATGAGCGGGGCACGAGAGACCCAGTACTTC
CASSLMSGARETQYF
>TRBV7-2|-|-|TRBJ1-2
TGTGCCAGCAGCTTCACGCAGGGTGGCTACACCTTC
CASSFTQGGYTF
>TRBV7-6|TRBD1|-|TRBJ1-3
TGTGCCAGCAGCGCATCAGGGGGCTCTGGAAACACCATATATTTT
CASSASGGSGNTIYF
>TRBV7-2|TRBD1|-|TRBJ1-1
TGTGCCAGCAGCCGGGACAGGGGGGGGTCGAACACTGAAGCTTTCTTT
CASSRDRGGSNTEAFF
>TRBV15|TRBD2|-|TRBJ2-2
TGTGCCACCAGCAGGCCCAGCACGGGGGGCACCGGGGAGCTGTTTTTT
CATSRPSTGGTGELFF
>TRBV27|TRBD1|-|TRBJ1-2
TGTGCCAGCAGTTTCGGTGGGGCCTCCAGGGGGCCTAACTATGGCTACACCTTC
CASSFGGASRGPNYGYTF
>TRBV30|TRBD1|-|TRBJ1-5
TGTGCCTGGAGTTTCCCGGGACAGGGGATCCCGCCCCAGCATTTT
CAWSFPGQGIPPQHF
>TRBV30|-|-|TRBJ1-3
TGTGCCTGGAGCAGGGGTGGAAACACCATATATTTT
CAWSRGGNTIYF
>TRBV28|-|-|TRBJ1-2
TGTGCCAGCAGTTTGGGGGGGGGCGGCTATGGCTACACCTTC
CASSLGGGGYGYTF
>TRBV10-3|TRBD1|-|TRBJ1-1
TGTGCCATCAGCCAAAACCAACGCCGGGACAGGGGCACTGAAGCTTTCTTT
CAISQNQRRDRGTEAFF
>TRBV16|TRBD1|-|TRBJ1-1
TGTGCCAGCAGCCCTAGACAGGGGGGAAACACTGAAGCTTTCTTT
CASSPRQGGNTEAFF
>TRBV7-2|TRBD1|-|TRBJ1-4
TGTGCCAGCAGCTCACGGACAGGGGTCCCTAATGAAAAACTGTTTTTT
CASSSRTGVPNEKLFF
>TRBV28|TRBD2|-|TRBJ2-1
TGTGCCAGCCATACTAGCGGGAGGCCCGCCTACAATGAGCAGTTCTTC
CASHTSGRPAYNEQFF
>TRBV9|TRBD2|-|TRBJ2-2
TGTGCCAGCAGCGAACCTAGCGGGAGTTCCACCGGGGAGCTGTTTTTT
CASSEPSGSSTGELFF